This is a list of T cell receptor beta chains from one sample in a study of OX40 agonist ivuxolimab in advanced cancers. Assay used: immunoSEQ multiplex PCR; TCRdb lists only in-frame clones, some missing. The sample shows around 100,000 clones, 90% of them seen only once. The material sequenced was CD4+ or CD8+ T cells sorted from blood, taken in a trial of the OX40 agonist ivuxolimab. Source of these receptors: an adult with an advanced solid tumor such as melanoma, head and neck, liver or kidney cancer. The CDR3 runs from the conserved cysteine through the conserved F or W. D genes are given only for firm matches. Expanded clones get a size class; other rows say once, few or many, or leave the size out.

V: TRBV28
size: .
D: TRBD2
J: TRBJ2-5
length: 16
CDR3: CASSLITSGYQETQYF
DNA: TGTGCCAGCAGTTTAATCACTAGCGGTTATCAAGAGACCCAGTACTTC

V: TRBV28
size: .
D: .
J: TRBJ1-5
length: 13
CDR3: CASQGRAFQPQHF
DNA: TGTGCCAGCCAGGGCAGGGCGTTTCAGCCCCAGCATTTT

V: TRBV4-3
size: .
D: .
J: TRBJ2-1
length: 16
CDR3: CASSPTAANSYNEQFF
DNA: TGCGCCAGCAGCCCGACAGCAGCAAACTCCTACAATGAGCAGTTCTTC

V: TRBV5-4
size: .
D: TRBD2
J: TRBJ2-3
length: 15
CDR3: CASSFPTSGTDTQYF
DNA: TGTGCCAGCAGCTTCCCGACTAGCGGCACAGATACGCAGTATTTT

V: TRBV19
size: .
D: .
J: TRBJ1-3
length: 15
CDR3: CASSLRTGLGNTIYF
DNA: TGTGCCAGTAGTCTCCGGACGGGGCTTGGAAACACCATATATTTT

V: TRBV27
size: .
D: .
J: TRBJ2-3
length: 15
CDR3: CASSLSPDPDHTQYF
DNA: TGTGCCAGCAGTCTCTCGCCCGACCCGGATCATACGCAGTATTTT

V: TRBV29-1
size: .
D: .
J: TRBJ2-1
length: 14
CDR3: CSGRDTSSYNEQFF
DNA: TGCAGCGGACGGGACACGAGCTCCTACAATGAGCAGTTCTTC

V: TRBV19
size: .
D: .
J: TRBJ2-6
length: 15
CDR3: CASSIFASGANVLTF
DNA: TGTGCCAGTAGTATTTTTGCGTCGGGGGCCAACGTCCTGACTTTC

V: TRBV6-1
size: .
D: TRBD2
J: TRBJ2-3
length: 15
CDR3: CASSEWGLAGVTQYF
DNA: TGTGCCAGCAGTGAGTGGGGGCTAGCGGGAGTTACGCAGTATTTT

V: TRBV9
size: .
D: TRBD2
J: TRBJ2-7
length: 15
CDR3: CASSVSSGDPYEQYF
DNA: TGTGCCAGCAGCGTATCTAGCGGAGACCCCTACGAGCAGTACTTC

V: TRBV7-3
size: .
D: .
J: TRBJ2-1
length: 13
CDR3: CASSPLQGNEQFF
DNA: TGTGCCAGCAGTCCATTACAAGGGAATGAGCAGTTCTTC

V: TRBV2
size: .
D: .
J: TRBJ2-7
length: 12
CDR3: CASSVGLYEQYF
DNA: TGTGCCAGCAGTGTCGGGCTTTACGAGCAGTACTTC

V: TRBV5-1
size: .
D: .
J: TRBJ1-1
length: 13
CDR3: CASSLGTNTEAFF
DNA: TGCGCCAGCAGCTTGGGCACGAACACTGAAGCTTTCTTT

V: TRBV7-2
size: .
D: .
J: TRBJ2-7
length: 17
CDR3: CASSLARGWTPGREQYF
DNA: TGTGCCAGCAGCTTAGCGAGGGGTTGGACTCCCGGCCGCGAGCAGTACTTC

V: TRBV15
size: .
D: .
J: TRBJ1-5
length: 16
CDR3: CATSREKDSSNQPQHF
DNA: TGTGCCACCAGCAGAGAGAAGGACAGTAGCAATCAGCCCCAGCATTTT

V: TRBV28
size: few
D: .
J: TRBJ2-6
length: 18
CDR3: CASSPQPGSSSGANVLTF
DNA: TGTGCCAGCAGTCCCCAGCCGGGCTCGAGCTCTGGGGCCAACGTCCTGACTTTC

V: TRBV5-1
size: .
D: TRBD2
J: TRBJ2-5
length: 15
CDR3: CASSLRLAREETQYF
DNA: TGCGCCAGCAGCCTGAGACTAGCGAGGGAAGAGACCCAGTACTTC